This is a list of T cell receptor beta chains from one sample in a study of T cell responses to AZD1222 COVID-19 vaccine. Produced via immunoSEQ multiplex PCR; TCRdb's table is partial and in-frame only. The table lists tens of thousands of clones, roughly 90% of them singletons. The source was peripheral blood, collected 28 days after the second AZD1222 dose. The origin of the receptors is an adult who received the AZD1222 COVID-19 vaccine. The CDR3 runs from the conserved cysteine through the conserved F or W. The order of the fields is D gene, clone size, V gene, J gene, CDR3 DNA, CDR3 protein. The D gene is left open where the match is weak. The size of a clone is reported for some rows only, either as once, few or many, or as a class for expanded clones.

D gene: TRBD1
clone size: -
V gene: TRBV18
J gene: TRBJ2-5
CDR3 DNA: TGTGCCAGCTCACCGGGACAGGGTTTGGAGACCCAGTACTTC
CDR3 protein: CASSPGQGLETQYF

D gene: -
clone size: -
V gene: TRBV12-3/TRBV12-4
J gene: TRBJ1-2
CDR3 DNA: TGTGCCAGCAGTCCATCCGCAGCCTATGGCTACACCTTC
CDR3 protein: CASSPSAAYGYTF

D gene: TRBD1
clone size: few
V gene: TRBV2
J gene: TRBJ1-6
CDR3 DNA: TGTGCCAGCAGCGACAGGGCTTATTCACCCCTCCACTTT
CDR3 protein: CASSDRAYSPLHF

D gene: -
clone size: -
V gene: TRBV20-1
J gene: TRBJ2-7
CDR3 DNA: TGCAGTGCTAGCGGGGACTACGAGCAGTACTTC
CDR3 protein: CSASGDYEQYF

D gene: -
clone size: -
V gene: TRBV24-1
J gene: TRBJ2-2
CDR3 DNA: TGTGCCACCAGTGCGACGGGGGTCGCCGGGGAGCTGTTTTTT
CDR3 protein: CATSATGVAGELFF

D gene: -
clone size: few
V gene: TRBV30
J gene: TRBJ1-4
CDR3 DNA: TGTGCCTGGCAGGGTGAGACTGAAAAACTGTTTTTT
CDR3 protein: CAWQGETEKLFF

D gene: -
clone size: -
V gene: TRBV6-5
J gene: TRBJ1-2
CDR3 DNA: TGTGCCAGCAAAGCGGGGGGCGCGGGTGGCTACACCTTC
CDR3 protein: CASKAGGAGGYTF

D gene: -
clone size: -
V gene: TRBV7-2
J gene: TRBJ2-3
CDR3 DNA: TGTGCCAGCAGCGGGGCGGGACAGACCCTAATAGGCGGTACGCAGTATTTT
CDR3 protein: CASSGAGQTLIGGTQYF

D gene: TRBD2
clone size: -
V gene: TRBV6-5
J gene: TRBJ2-3
CDR3 DNA: TGTGCCAGCAGTTACCGCGCTAGCGGATTCACAGATACGCAGTATTTT
CDR3 protein: CASSYRASGFTDTQYF

D gene: -
clone size: -
V gene: TRBV5-6
J gene: TRBJ2-7
CDR3 DNA: TGTGCCAGCAGCTTAAAGGGGAACCACTACGAGCAGTACTTC
CDR3 protein: CASSLKGNHYEQYF

D gene: -
clone size: -
V gene: TRBV30
J gene: TRBJ2-7
CDR3 DNA: TGTGCCTGGAGTTACAGGGACCCCTACGAGCAGTACTTC
CDR3 protein: CAWSYRDPYEQYF

D gene: -
clone size: -
V gene: TRBV28
J gene: TRBJ1-6
CDR3 DNA: TGTGCCAGCAGTTTGGCTGGACACGCTTCAGCCCTCCACTTT
CDR3 protein: CASSLAGHASALHF

D gene: -
clone size: -
V gene: TRBV1
J gene: TRBJ1-1
CDR3 DNA: TGCACCACTACCGGGACAGGGGATATGGATGAAGCTTTCTTT
CDR3 protein: CTTTGTGDMDEAFF

D gene: TRBD1
clone size: -
V gene: TRBV6-2/TRBV6-3
J gene: TRBJ2-3
CDR3 DNA: TGTGCCAGCAGTCGGACAGGTTTTCCTCCCACAGATACGCAGTATTTT
CDR3 protein: CASSRTGFPPTDTQYF

D gene: -
clone size: -
V gene: TRBV6-2/TRBV6-3
J gene: TRBJ1-5
CDR3 DNA: TGTGCCAGCAGTTACTCAGGGATTCAGCCCCAGCATTTT
CDR3 protein: CASSYSGIQPQHF

D gene: -
clone size: -
V gene: TRBV20-1
J gene: TRBJ1-1
CDR3 DNA: TGCAGTGCTAGTCCACCCCCGGGACAGAACACTGAAGCTTTCTTT
CDR3 protein: CSASPPPGQNTEAFF